The clone carrying this TCR beta chain was picked up many times. Its antigen remains unknown. The read ends 3 residues before the CDR3 terminus; that terminus is restored from the germline J gene. The data derive from a study of T cell clonality in common variable immunodeficiency. Findings of the study overall: Reportedly, TCR beta sequences from common variable immunodeficiency showed fewer deletions and N-nucleotide insertions. CVID subjects had higher TCRbeta clonality than healthy controls, most marked in about a third.

This CDR3 comprises 17 residues. The V segment lost 6 bases and the J segment 7 bases; nucleotides outside the gene matches: 9. CDR1 is SGHTA and CDR2 is FQGTGA in the germline V gene. Sequenced by immunoSEQ multiplex PCR; TCRdb stores in-frame clones only, minus some. Observed in the sample are tens of thousands of clones, none of them singletons. The TCR comes from a person aged 18 to 70 in good health. This chain uses TRBV7-3 with TRBJ2-1; 16 bases fit TRBD2. Sequencing input: peripheral blood mononuclear cells. Partial CDR3 DNA: TGTGCCAGCAGGTCCGGGACTAGCGGGAGGGCGCCAAATGAG. Translating it yields CASRSGTSGRAPNE. The CDR3 reads in full as CASRSGTSGRAPNEQFF.